The entry below describes one T cell receptor (beta chain). Sequencing used immunoSEQ multiplex PCR; TCRdb keeps in-frame clones, though not all of them. This sample has some 500,000 clones, with roughly 89% found just once. This sample stems from a study of blood T cell repertoires in COVID-19. Overall study: In each case, the material was cDNA or gDNA derived from T cells, B-cell-depleted T cells, or PBMCs.

The ends were cut back, 6 bases at V and 4 bases at J, with 12 bases in the middle. This CDR3 contains 14 residues. Germline assignment: CDR1 MNHEY and CDR2 SVGAGI. The receptor was isolated from a woman between 45 and 60 years old with COVID-19, enrolled during active disease. The chain recombines TRBV6-5 with TRBJ1-4, with D tentatively TRBD1 (5 bases). Specimen: peripheral blood. CDR3 residues: CASSYDSGNEKLFF. The CDR3 nucleotides read TGTGCCAGCAGCTACGACAGTGGTAATGAAAAACTGTTTTTT.